The 6 T cell receptor beta chains presented below share a single source sample, sequenced in a study of T cell repertoires in cytomegalovirus infection. In TCRdb, the reads were re-called with MiXCR into one record per CDR3 protein. The sample includes 750,000 to 900,000 distinct CDR3 sequences, almost 30% seen only once; the top ten take less than 15%. The antigens these receptors bind are not known. Sequenced material: cultured CD8+ T cells from PBMCs, taken from culture after CMV antigen stimulation. These receptors were taken from a human donor in good health (CMV status not recorded). Some clones in this sample may be carry-over from other donors' samples.

With regard to this clonotype: One end of the junction fails to match germline, which may point to a read error. This chain uses TRBV7-7 with TRBJ2-5, with 8 bases that match TRBD2. The CDR3 contains 14 residues. The germline V gene has CDR1 SSHAT and CDR2 FNYEAQ (reference sequence). CDR3 nucleotides: TGTGCTAGCAGCCGCGGGGGGAGCAGGGAGACCCAGTACTTC. It is translated as CASSRGGSRETQYF.

This clonotype occurred a few times. The chain combines TRBV12-3 or TRBV12-4 with TRBJ2-7, with TRBD2 matching 8 bases. V was pared by 4 bases and J by 2 bases, with 7 bases of the junction left unmatched. The CDR3 spans 15 residues. The DNA for the CDR3 is TGTGCCAGCAGTTCCCCTAGCGGGTTAACCTACGAGCAGTACTTC. It encodes CASSSPSGLTYEQYF.

The chain uses TRBV7-9 and TRBJ1-4; D unclear. Germline V gene lookup returns CDR1 SEHNR and CDR2 FQNEAQ (reference sequence). The CDR3 is 18 amino acids. V was clipped by 5 bases and J by 0 bases, with 19 bases between them. The CDR3 coding sequence is TGTGCCAGCAGCGACTATTTGGGCCTGAATCCAACTAATGAAAAACTGTTTTTT. This encodes CASSDYLGLNPTNEKLFF. Based on the CDR3 plus reference TRBV7-9 and TRBJ1-4, the full variable domain is DTGVSQNPRHKITKRGQNVTFRCDPISEHNRLYWYRQTLGQGPEFLTYFQNEAQLEKSRLLSDRFSAERPKGSFSTLEIQRTEQGDSAMYLCASSDYLGLNPTNEKLFFGSGTQLSVL.

The table lists this clonotype with a count of one. A much bigger clone sits one base away, suggesting this may be a read error. V usage is TRBV6-2 or TRBV6-3 and J usage is TRBJ1-1; D not certain. The CDR3 contains 13 residues. Trimming took off 1 base at V and 1 base at J, with 4 bases between the two ends. Looked up from germline, CDR1 is MNHEY and CDR2 is SVGEGT. The DNA of the CDR3 is TGTGCCAGCAGTTACTACAAGAACACTGAAGCTTTCTTT. This codes for CASSYYKNTEAFF.

The V gene is TRBV25-1, the J gene TRBJ1-5; tentative D call: TRBD1 (5 bases). With 6 bases removed from V and 9 bases from J, the gap between germline ends came to 15 bases. In germline, CDR1 is MGHDK, CDR2 SYGVNS. The CDR3 sequence is 13 residues long. CDR3 bases: TGTGCCAGCAGCCAGGGAGCGGTATGGCCCCAGCATTTT. This sequence encodes CASSQGAVWPQHF.

This clonotype has just a few counts. The J gene is TRBJ1-2, the V gene TRBV12-3 or TRBV12-4; D remains ambiguous. The CDR3 loop spans 14 amino acids. The V end was cut by 3 bases, the J end by 1 base, with 9 bases between. The CDR3 DNA reads as TGTGCCAGCAGTTTCCCTTTAGATAACTATGGCTACACCTTC. It yields the protein CASSFPLDNYGYTF.